The clone carrying this T cell receptor beta chain was observed many times. Its antigen remains unidentified. TCR beta CDR3 regions were amplified from RNA. The study used the HTBI primer set for a first-round RT-PCR of the TCR CDR3. TCRdb ran MiXCR on the multiplex PCR reads and lists one entry per CDR3 protein. The repertoire holds about 560,000 distinct CDR3 sequences, with about 15% as singletons. CDR1 is GTSNPN and CDR2 is SVGIG in the germline V gene (reference sequence). The V end was cut by 4 bases, the J end by 0 bases, with 15 bases between. This CDR3 is 15 amino acids long. The sample belongs to a study of T cells in Graves' hyperthyroidism and ophthalmopathy. Study summary: It was at initial diagnosis, before any treatment, that peripheral blood was collected. Whole-study results and caveats: Model predictions of ophthalmopathy came a median about 6.3 months before onset.

This rearrangement joins TRBV30 to TRBJ1-1; D not certain. This TCR was sampled from a woman aged 40-49 years with Graves' hyperthyroidism. Specimen: blood. The CDR3: CAWTGSIYMNTEAFF. CDR3 nucleotide sequence: TGTGCCTGGACCGGGTCAATATACATGAACACTGAAGCTTTCTTT.